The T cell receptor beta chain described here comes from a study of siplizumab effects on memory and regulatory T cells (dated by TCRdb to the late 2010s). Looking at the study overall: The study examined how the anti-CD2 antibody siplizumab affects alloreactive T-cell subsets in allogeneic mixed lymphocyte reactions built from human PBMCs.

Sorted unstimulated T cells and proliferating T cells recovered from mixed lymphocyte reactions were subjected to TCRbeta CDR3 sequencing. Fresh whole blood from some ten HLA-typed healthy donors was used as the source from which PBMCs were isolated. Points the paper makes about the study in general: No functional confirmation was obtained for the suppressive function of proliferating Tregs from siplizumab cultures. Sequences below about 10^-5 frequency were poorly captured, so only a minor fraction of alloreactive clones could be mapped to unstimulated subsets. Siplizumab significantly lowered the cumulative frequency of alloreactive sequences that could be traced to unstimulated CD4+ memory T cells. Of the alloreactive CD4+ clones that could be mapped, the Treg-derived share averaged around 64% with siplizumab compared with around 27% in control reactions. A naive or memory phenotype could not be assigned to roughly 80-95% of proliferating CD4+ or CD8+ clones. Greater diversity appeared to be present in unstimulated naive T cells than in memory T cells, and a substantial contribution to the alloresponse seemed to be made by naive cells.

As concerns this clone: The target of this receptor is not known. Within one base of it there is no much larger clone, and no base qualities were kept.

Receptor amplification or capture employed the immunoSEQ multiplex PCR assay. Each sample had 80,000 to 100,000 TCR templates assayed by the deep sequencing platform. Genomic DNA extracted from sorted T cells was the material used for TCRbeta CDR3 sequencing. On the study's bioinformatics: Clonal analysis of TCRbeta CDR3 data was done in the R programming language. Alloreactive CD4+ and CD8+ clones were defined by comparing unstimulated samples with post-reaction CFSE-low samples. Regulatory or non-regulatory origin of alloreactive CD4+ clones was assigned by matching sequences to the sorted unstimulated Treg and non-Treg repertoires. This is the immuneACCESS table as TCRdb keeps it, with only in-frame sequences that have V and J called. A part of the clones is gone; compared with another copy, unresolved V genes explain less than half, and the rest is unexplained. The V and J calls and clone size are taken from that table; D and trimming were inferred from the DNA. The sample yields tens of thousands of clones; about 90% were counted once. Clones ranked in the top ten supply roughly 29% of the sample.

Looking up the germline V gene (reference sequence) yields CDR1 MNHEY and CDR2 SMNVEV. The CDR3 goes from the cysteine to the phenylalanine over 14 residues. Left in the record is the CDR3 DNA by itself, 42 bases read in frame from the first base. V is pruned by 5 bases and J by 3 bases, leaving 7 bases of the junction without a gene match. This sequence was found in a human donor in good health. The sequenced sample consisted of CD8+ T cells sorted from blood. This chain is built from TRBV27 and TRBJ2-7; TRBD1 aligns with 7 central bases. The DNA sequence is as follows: TGTGCCAGCAGTCCAAGACAGGGACGCTACGAGCAGTACTTC. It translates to CASSPRQGRYEQYF.